The 12 T cell receptor beta chains presented below share a single source sample, sequenced in a study of cytomegalovirus exposure and HLA in healthy donors. Both 60 Vbeta primers and 13 Jbeta primers went into the PCR. The method was immunoSEQ multiplex PCR; TCRdb's version includes in-frame clones alone and lacks a portion of them. The sample has fewer than 90,000 clones, approximately 63% seen once; the top ten hold nearly 10%. The sequenced material came from PBMCs. These receptors all stem from a woman aged 50 to 60 in good health and CMV-seropositive.

In this sample, this clone turned up once. The chain couples TRBV18 to TRBJ1-1; no definite D call. Trimming removed 2 bases from V and 5 bases from J, with 18 bases in between. Germline-derived CDR1 and CDR2 are KGHSH and LQKENI. There are 16 residues in the CDR3. The CDR3 is CASSPMEKVTGTEAFF. In DNA, the CDR3 is TGTGCCAGCTCACCAATGGAGAAAGTTACCGGTACTGAAGCTTTCTTT.

The V and J genes are TRBV19 and TRBJ1-5; 9 nucleotides align to TRBD1. From germline, CDR1 is LNHDA and CDR2 SQIVND (reference sequence). The junction had 3 bases not matched to a gene; V was cut back by 6 bases and J by 3 bases. The CDR3 has 14 amino acids. The CDR3 region has the DNA TGTGCCAGTAGACGGGACAGGGTCAATCAGCCCCAGCATTTT. Translating it yields CASRRDRVNQPQHF.

J is TRBJ1-1 and V is TRBV6-1; no firm D call. The V gene lost 3 bases and the J gene lost 8 bases, with 10 bases spanning the gap. CDR3 size: 12 residues. Germline-derived CDR1 and CDR2 are MNHNS and SASEGT. The CDR3 DNA reads as TGTGCCAGCAGTGAGAGGAGGGCCGAAGCTTTCTTT. As protein: CASSERRAEAFF.

CDR3 residues: CASSQDVDYSNQPQHF. CDR3 sequence (DNA): TGCGCCAGCAGCCAAGATGTTGACTATAGCAATCAGCCCCAGCATTTT. The chain employs TRBV4-1 and TRBJ1-5, with D uncertain. The CDR3 consists of 16 residues. V was clipped by 0 bases and J by 0 bases, with 9 bases between them. CDR1 and CDR2 from the germline V gene are MGHRA and YSYEKL.

This sequence joins TRBV2 and TRBJ2-5; perhaps TRBD1 as D (5 bases). The V and J ends lost 1 base and 5 bases respectively, with 11 bases between them. Germline V gene data show CDR1 as SNHLY and CDR2 as FYNNEI. The CDR3 contains 14 residues. The DNA for the CDR3 is TGTGCCAGCAGTGAAGGGGGCCCTGCGGAGACCCAGTACTTC. It is translated as CASSEGGPAETQYF.

The rearrangement joins TRBV5-1 to TRBJ2-7; TRBD1 matches at 8 bases. Germline V gene data show CDR1 as SGHRS and CDR2 as YFSETQ. This CDR3 has 11 amino acids. The trim removed 4 bases at V and 11 bases at J, leaving 5 bases unmatched. Written as DNA, the CDR3 is TGCGCCAGCAGCACTGCGGGACAGGAGTACTTC. Encoded protein: CASSTAGQEYF.

The rearrangement uses TRBV7-3 and TRBJ1-4; possibly TRBD1 for D (5 bases). Germline V CDR1 and CDR2: SGHTA, FQGTGA. Trimming cost V 2 bases and J 5 bases, with 12 bases left between them. This CDR3 contains 15 residues. CDR3 DNA sequence: TGTGCCAGCAGCTTAGGCGGGGCCCGGAATGAAAAACTGTTTTTT. Translation gives CASSLGGARNEKLFF.

V and J are TRBV25-1 and TRBJ2-7; 8 nucleotides agree with TRBD1. In germline, CDR1 is MGHDK, CDR2 SYGVNS. The CDR3 consists of 13 residues. V shed 9 bases and J 4 bases; nucleotides not matched to a gene: 8. The CDR3 protein is CASTLGQEYEQYF. The DNA of the CDR3 is TGTGCCAGTACCTTGGGACAGGAGTACGAGCAGTACTTC.

The V and J genes are TRBV7-2 and TRBJ1-4; TRBD1 agrees at 9 bases. In germline, CDR1 is SGHTA, CDR2 FQGNSA. This CDR3 contains 15 residues. V lost 4 bases and J lost 8; bases outside the gene matches: 8. CDR3 in DNA: TGTGCCAGCAGCTATACCGGGACAGGGACGGAAAAACTGTTTTTT. As protein: CASSYTGTGTEKLFF.

This clone was picked up a small number of times. This rearrangement joins TRBV4-3 to TRBJ2-3; 10 nucleotides agree with TRBD2. The CDR3 consists of 21 residues. V was clipped by 7 bases and J by 2 bases; unmatched bases: 24. CDR1 and CDR2 (germline): LGHNA, YSLEER. For the CDR3, the DNA is TGCGCCAGCAACCGAAAACCCGCAATAGCGGGGGGCCCGATGGACACAGATACGCAGTATTTT. It is translated as CASNRKPAIAGGPMDTDTQYF.

The chain couples TRBV5-1 to TRBJ2-7; 10 nucleotides align to TRBD1. V dropped 3 bases and J dropped 1; count of bases not matched to a gene: 4. The CDR3 has 15 residues. Germline loops: CDR1 SGHRS, CDR2 YFSETQ. Here the CDR3 reads CASSWGQGTSYEQYF. The CDR3 DNA sequence: TGCGCCAGCAGCTGGGGACAGGGGACGTCCTACGAGCAGTACTTC.

This chain connects TRBV30 to TRBJ1-1; D not resolved. The CDR3 sequence is 10 residues long. The V and J ends lost 8 bases and 5 bases respectively, with 9 bases between them. CDR1 GTSNPN and CDR2 SVGIG come from the germline V gene (reference sequence). CDR3 DNA: TGTGCCCTCGGGGTTACTGAAGCTTTCTTT. It encodes CALGVTEAFF.